The 22 T cell receptor beta chains listed next were all sequenced from one sample in a study of blood T cell repertoires in COVID-19. The protocol was immunoSEQ multiplex PCR, while the TCRdb copy is restricted to in-frame clones and leaves out a portion. The sample shows some 180,000 clones, 79% of them seen only once. The sample consisted of PBMCs or T cells enriched from blood (not recorded which). Receptor source: a woman between 70 and 85 years old in a cohort exposed to, infected with or recovered from COVID-19 (not recorded which).

CDR3 sequence (DNA): TGTGCCAGCAGTAGCCATGGGGGCGCAAATGGCTACACCTTC. Its translation: CASSSHGGANGYTF. V and J are TRBV27 and TRBJ1-2, with D perhaps matching TRBD1 (6 bases). The germline V gene encodes CDR1 MNHEY and CDR2 SMNVEV (reference sequence). The CDR3 covers 14 residues. Trimming took off 5 bases at V and 6 bases at J, with 16 bases between the two ends.

This clone has more than one count but fewer than ten. The rearrangement uses TRBV29-1 and TRBJ1-2; 9 nucleotides line up with TRBD1. Germline CDR1 is SQVTM and CDR2 is ANQGSEA. This CDR3 has 13 amino acids. J gave up 6 bases and V 7 bases, and 9 bases lay outside the gene matches. Here the CDR3 reads CSALGDRADGYTF. For the CDR3, the DNA is TGCAGCGCCCTGGGGGACAGGGCGGATGGCTACACCTTC.

V usage is TRBV5-1 and J usage is TRBJ2-2, with 12 bases aligning to TRBD2. CDR1 SGHRS and CDR2 YFSETQ come from the germline V gene. The V segment lost 4 bases and the J segment 2 bases; nucleotides outside the gene matches: 9. The CDR3 is made up of 18 amino acids. This CDR3 reads CASSDGLAGFKNTGELFF. CDR3 bases: TGCGCCAGCAGCGACGGACTAGCGGGATTTAAAAACACCGGGGAGCTGTTTTTT.

In DNA form, the CDR3 reads TGTGCCAGCAGCTTATCTCCTAGCGGGACATACGGGGCAGATACGCAGTATTTT. This codes for CASSLSPSGTYGADTQYF. The chain has TRBV7-2 and TRBJ2-3; 9 nucleotides line up with TRBD2. CDR3 length equals 18 residues. The ends lost 2 bases at V and 4 bases at J; junction bases unmatched: 13. Germline V gene lookup returns CDR1 SGHTA and CDR2 FQGNSA. Full variable domain (missing parts from reference TRBV7-2 and TRBJ2-3): GAGVSQSPSNKVTEKGKDVELRCDPISGHTALYWYRQSLGQGLEFLIYFQGNSAPDKSGLPSDRFSAERTGGSVSTLTIQRTQQEDSAVYLCASSLSPSGTYGADTQYFGPGTRLTVL.

The chain carries TRBV19 and TRBJ1-1; D not resolved. The germline V gene encodes CDR1 LNHDA and CDR2 SQIVND (reference sequence). The ends were cut back, 6 bases at V and 0 bases at J, with 8 bases in the middle. This CDR3 is built from 13 residues. The CDR3 spells CASRSVMNTEAFF. CDR3 in DNA: TGTGCCAGTAGATCAGTCATGAACACTGAAGCTTTCTTT.

This rearrangement joins TRBV6-6 to TRBJ2-7; 11 bases are shared with TRBD2. Trimming took 4 bases from V and 5 from J; bases not matched to a gene: 7. Germline V gene data show CDR1 as MNHNY and CDR2 as SVGAGI (reference sequence). The CDR3 contains 15 residues. DNA for the CDR3: TGTGCCAGCAGTTCGACTAGCGGGAACGAGAACGAGCAGTACTTC. Residues: CASSSTSGNENEQYF.

This chain joins TRBV18 and TRBJ1-2, with TRBD1 matching 12 bases. CDR3 size: 15 residues. After removal of 5 bases from V and 8 bases from J, the junction contained 9 bases not matched to a gene. Germline loops: CDR1 KGHSH, CDR2 LQKENI. DNA for the CDR3: TGTGCCAGCTCAGGCATTGTGGGACAGGGGGCCGGCTACACCTTC. This gives the protein CASSGIVGQGAGYTF.

This clone came up a few times. This chain links TRBV4-1 with TRBJ1-5, with D possibly TRBD1 on 5 matching bases. The CDR3 spans 15 residues. Germline V lookup: CDR1 MGHRA, CDR2 YSYEKL. Deletions cut 4 bases from V and 2 bases from J, with 12 bases between. Here the CDR3 reads CASSPGLGGNQPQHF. CDR3 sequence (DNA): TGCGCCAGCAGCCCCGGGCTAGGGGGCAATCAGCCCCAGCATTTT.

This clone was observed a few times. V is TRBV19 and J is TRBJ2-1, with 7 bases aligning to TRBD1. The CDR3 has 14 amino acids. V dropped 6 bases and J dropped 5; count of bases not matched to a gene: 7. Germline V gives CDR1 LNHDA, CDR2 SQIVND (reference sequence). This CDR3 reads CASSPRQGDNEQFF. The CDR3 DNA reads as TGTGCCAGTAGCCCTCGACAGGGCGACAATGAGCAGTTCTTC.

V usage is TRBV19 and J usage is TRBJ1-1, with D uncertain. The CDR3 extends over 16 amino acids. V was trimmed by 2 bases and J by 0 bases, leaving 13 bases between them. Germline CDR1 reads LNHDA; CDR2 reads SQIVND (reference sequence). CDR3 sequence reads: CASSIWEGFMNTEAFF. DNA of the CDR3: TGTGCCAGTAGTATATGGGAGGGCTTTATGAACACTGAAGCTTTCTTT.

V and J are TRBV12-3 or TRBV12-4 and TRBJ2-1, with 7 bases that match TRBD1. The CDR3 sequence is 13 residues long. The V segment lost 6 bases and the J segment 6 bases; nucleotides outside the gene matches: 5. The CDR3 sequence: CASSLTGSNEQFF. In DNA form, the CDR3 reads TGTGCCAGCAGCCTGACAGGGAGCAATGAGCAGTTCTTC.

This clone was counted a few times. J is TRBJ2-1 and V is TRBV7-9, with TRBD2 identical over 7 bases. The CDR3 consists of 15 residues. V lost 5 bases and J lost 5; bases outside the gene matches: 9. The germline V gene has CDR1 SEHNR and CDR2 FQNEAQ (reference sequence). The CDR3 nucleotides are TGTGCCAGCAGCCCTAGGGGAGGGCCCCACAATGAGCAGTTCTTC. It encodes CASSPRGGPHNEQFF.

The chain is built from TRBV30 and TRBJ1-2, with D possibly matching TRBD1 (6 bases). CDR3 length: 13 residues. Per the germline V gene, CDR1 is GTSNPN and CDR2 is SVGIG (reference sequence). V lost 8 bases and J lost 8, with 21 bases in between. CDR3 sequence reads: CAGKGKDRRGYTF. The CDR3 region has the DNA TGTGCCGGAAAGGGAAAGGACAGACGGGGCTACACCTTC.

V usage is TRBV7-9 and J usage is TRBJ1-6; no reliable D call. The CDR3 is 13 amino acids. V gave up 1 base and J gave up 8 bases, with 6 bases separating them. CDR1 SEHNR and CDR2 FQNEAQ come from the germline V gene (reference sequence). This CDR3 is CASSLGTDSPLHF. CDR3 DNA: TGTGCCAGCAGCTTAGGCACAGATTCACCCCTCCACTTT. The entire variable domain, with the rest obtained from reference TRBV7-9 and TRBJ1-6, is as follows: DTGVSQNPRHKITKRGQNVTFRCDPISEHNRLYWYRQTLGQGPEFLTYFQNEAQLEKSRLLSDRFSAERPKGSFSTLEIQRTEQGDSAMYLCASSLGTDSPLHFGNGTRLTVT.

The V call is TRBV7-2, the J call TRBJ1-5; unclear D gene. With 1 base removed from V and 7 bases from J, the gap between germline ends came to 17 bases. The length of the CDR3 is 16 residues. The V gene's germline CDR1 is SGHTA and CDR2 FQGNSA. The DNA of the CDR3 is TGTGCCAGCAGCTTAGGGGGTGGTCAACGAGGGCAGCCCCAGCATTTT. This codes for CASSLGGGQRGQPQHF.

The chain is built from TRBV18 and TRBJ2-6; 7 nucleotides agree with TRBD2. The CDR3 totals 16 residues. J was trimmed by 12 bases and V by 2 bases; bases with no gene match: 13. Germline V CDR1 and CDR2: KGHSH, LQKENI. In DNA, the CDR3 is TGTGCCAGCTCACCAGGGGGGGATGCTAGGCATGGCGTCCTGACTTTC. As protein: CASSPGGDARHGVLTF.

This clone occurred a few times. The chain uses TRBV7-3 and TRBJ1-1, with 8 bases matching TRBD1. Germline V CDR1 and CDR2: SGHTA, FQGTGA. The trim removed 3 bases at V and 5 bases at J, leaving 8 bases unmatched. This CDR3 comprises 15 residues. CDR3 DNA: TGTGCCAGCAGCTTTACTGGACAGGGCAAGACTGAAGCTTTCTTT. It codes for CASSFTGQGKTEAFF.

As concerns this clone: The same CDR3 is also encoded by other DNA sequences in this sample. The gene calls are TRBV28 and TRBJ1-5; D is uncertain. The ends were cut back, 8 bases at V and 2 bases at J, with 10 bases in the middle. The CDR3 consists of 13 residues. Germline assignment: CDR1 MDHEN and CDR2 SYDVKM. The CDR3 loop reads CASGRGGNQPQHF. The CDR3 DNA is TGTGCCAGCGGCCGCGGGGGCAATCAGCCCCAGCATTTT.

The chain uses TRBV11-2 and TRBJ2-5, with D perhaps matching TRBD1 (5 bases). V lost 6 bases and J 3 bases, leaving 14 bases between the germline ends. CDR3 size: 14 residues. Germline V gene lookup returns CDR1 SGHAT and CDR2 FQNNGV. CDR3 in amino acids: CASSLDSGKETQYF. Written as DNA, the CDR3 is TGTGCCAGCAGTCTGGATTCAGGGAAAGAGACCCAGTACTTC. Filled out from reference TRBV11-2 and TRBJ2-5, the complete variable domain reads EAGVAQSPRYKIIEKRQSVAFWCNPISGHATLYWYQQILGQGPKLLIQFQNNGVVDDSQLPKDRFSAERLKGVDSTLKIQPAKLEDSAVYLCASSLDSGKETQYFGPGTRLLVL.

The J gene is TRBJ1-5, the V gene TRBV20-1, with 9 bases identical to TRBD1. The CDR3 runs 13 residues. The trim removed 3 bases at V and 5 bases at J, leaving 2 bases unmatched. Germline V CDR1 and CDR2: DFQATT, SNEGSKA (reference sequence). The CDR3 here is CSASRQGDQPQHF. The CDR3 region has the DNA TGCAGTGCTAGTCGACAGGGGGATCAGCCCCAGCATTTT.

The chain links TRBV9 to TRBJ2-2; TRBD2 agrees at 8 bases. The CDR3 covers 16 residues. The germline CDR1 and CDR2 sequences are SGDLS and YYNGEE. The ends lost 0 bases at V and 4 bases at J; junction bases unmatched: 5. This CDR3 is CASSVAVAGRTGELFF. CDR3 DNA sequence: TGTGCCAGCAGCGTAGCGGTAGCGGGACGCACCGGGGAGCTGTTTTTT.

This clone came up a few times. V and J are TRBV12-3 or TRBV12-4 and TRBJ2-7; D gene ambiguous. V was trimmed by 6 bases and J by 7 bases, leaving 16 bases between them. The CDR3 consists of 13 residues. Written as DNA, the CDR3 is TGTGCCAGCAGCCAATACTCGGTCCGGGAGCAGTACTTC. Translation: CASSQYSVREQYF.